The next 12 T cell receptor beta chains were all read from a single sample in a study of read filtering for tumor transcriptome and immune sequencing. This library used approximately 0.4 ug RNA and molecular barcoded adaptors spanning alpha/delta and beta/gamma chains. Using its own MiXCR run on the reads, TCRdb lists one record per CDR3 protein. The sample comprises 120,000 or so distinct CDR3 sequences, 13% of which are singletons, and 9.5% to 11% rests with the top ten. Sample: a population of CD138-negative cells sorted from bone marrow. These receptors all come from a donor at least 40 years old with multiple myeloma.

The sample holds many counts of this clonotype. J is TRBJ2-1 and V is TRBV12-3 or TRBV12-4; 8 bases are shared with TRBD2. The CDR3 is 15 residues long. Germline trimming cut 3 bases from V and 4 bases from J; bases unmatched to any gene: 5. In DNA form, the CDR3 reads TGTGCCAGCAGTTTTTGGGCTAGCGGGTACAATGAGCAGTTCTTC. This sequence encodes CASSFWASGYNEQFF.

The chain is built from TRBV30 and TRBJ2-5, with no clear D. The CDR3 consists of 11 residues. Germline CDR1 is GTSNPN and CDR2 is SVGIG (reference sequence). Between the trimmed V and J ends, which lost 4 bases and 5 bases, there was a span of 8 bases. The CDR3 DNA sequence: TGTGCCTGGACAGGCAGGGAGACCCAGTACTTC. Protein product: CAWTGRETQYF.

This clonotype was observed many times. The chain couples TRBV7-8 to TRBJ2-1; perhaps TRBD2 as D (5 bases). The CDR3 runs to 14 residues. Trimming shortened V by 5 bases and J by 4 bases, and 12 bases separated the two germline ends. Germline V lookup: CDR1 SGHVS, CDR2 FQNEAQ. This CDR3 reads CASSPSPGYNEQFF. CDR3 DNA: TGTGCCAGCAGCCCGTCCCCGGGGTACAATGAGCAGTTCTTC.

This clonotype has just a few counts. The rearrangement uses TRBV5-4 and TRBJ1-1, with a possible D match to TRBD1 (5 bases). Germline V gene sequence: CDR1 SGHNT, CDR2 YYREEE (reference sequence). V shed 3 bases and J shed 0 bases, with 15 bases lying between them. This CDR3 spans 16 amino acids. CDR3 sequence reads: CASSSNRPSVNTEAFF. Written as DNA, the CDR3 is TGTGCCAGCAGCTCCAACAGGCCCTCAGTGAACACTGAAGCTTTCTTT.

This clonotype was counted many times. For the CDR3, the DNA is TGTGCCAGCAGCTTAGCGGCGGTCGGGGAGCTGTTTTTT. Protein product: CASSLAAVGELFF. V usage is TRBV11-3 and J usage is TRBJ2-2; D uncertain. V was clipped by 1 base and J by 7 bases, with 7 bases between them. The germline CDR1 and CDR2 sequences are SGHNT and YENEEA. This CDR3 has 13 residues.

The CDR3 sequence is CASSSGQGSSGNTIYF. The CDR3 DNA is TGTGCCAGCAGCTCCGGACAGGGTAGCTCTGGAAACACCATATATTTT. The J gene is TRBJ1-3, the V gene TRBV7-9; TRBD1 matches at 8 bases. Germline CDR1 reads SEHNR; CDR2 reads FQNEAQ (reference sequence). V lost 4 bases, J lost 0 bases, and 5 bases stayed unmatched. The CDR3 has 16 residues.

This clonotype was detected ten times or more. The genes are TRBV7-9 and TRBJ2-1, with D possibly matching TRBD1 (5 bases). V lost 2 bases and J lost 2, with 13 bases in between. The CDR3 has 16 residues. Germline V gene data show CDR1 as SEHNR and CDR2 as FQNEAQ (reference sequence). CDR3 sequence reads: CASSLSGQGTYNEQFF. The CDR3 DNA reads as TGTGCCAGCAGCTTAAGTGGTCAGGGTACCTACAATGAGCAGTTCTTC.

The V call is TRBV5-1, the J call TRBJ2-7; D not certain. V was clipped by 5 bases and J by 3 bases, with 18 bases between them. CDR1 is SGHRS, CDR2 YFSETQ, per germline. The CDR3 sequence is 15 residues long. The CDR3 reads CASRSELRFDYEQYF. The CDR3 DNA reads as TGCGCCAGCAGATCGGAGTTGCGTTTCGACTACGAGCAGTACTTC.

This clonotype was seen only a few times. At one boundary the junction diverges from the germline segment, which might be a read error. The V call is TRBV20-1, the J call TRBJ2-7; TRBD2 agrees at 9 bases. Germline CDR1 and CDR2: DFQATT and SNEGSKA (reference sequence). This CDR3 region has 14 residues. The CDR3 nucleotides read TGCAGTGCTAGTAGCCTAGCGGGATCCTACGGGCAGTACTTC. Translating it yields CSASSLAGSYGQYF.

This clonotype came up many times. V is TRBV10-3 and J is TRBJ2-1, with D maybe TRBD2 (5 bases). The germline CDR1 and CDR2 sequences are ENHRY and SYGVKD. CDR3 length: 14 amino acids. The V end was cut by 6 bases, the J end by 4 bases, with 13 bases between. The CDR3 DNA reads as TGTGCCATCAGGTATAGCGACGTTTACAATGAGCAGTTCTTC. As protein: CAIRYSDVYNEQFF.

The chain carries TRBV5-1 and TRBJ2-7, with TRBD1 as a possible D gene (7 bases). V lost 5 bases and J lost 6, with 15 bases in between. CDR3 length: 13 residues. CDR1 and CDR2 from the germline V gene are SGHRS and YFSETQ. The CDR3 DNA reads as TGCGCCAGCAGGCCCAGACAGGGAGGCGAGCAGTACTTC. Its translation is CASRPRQGGEQYF.

This clonotype appeared many times. The chain is built from TRBV18 and TRBJ2-7; TRBD1 matches at 7 bases. The CDR3 length is 15 residues. V lost 3 bases and J lost 3; bases outside the gene matches: 8. CDR1 and CDR2 (germline): KGHSH, LQKENI. The DNA for the CDR3 is TGTGCCAGCTCACCCGGGACAGTTTCGAACTACGAGCAGTACTTC. It yields the protein CASSPGTVSNYEQYF.